Each of the 21 T cell receptor beta chains below was sequenced from the same sample in a study of Graves' ophthalmopathy and Graves' hyperthyroidism. Transcripts of RNA were the source for amplifying TCR beta CDR3 regions. The first round was an RT-PCR with HTBI primers, and the second round was a multiplex PCR. TCRdb itself ran the multiplex PCR reads through MiXCR, one entry per CDR3 protein. The sample lists around 1,200,000 distinct CDR3 sequences; roughly 35% were seen once. The sequenced sample was peripheral blood or thyroid tissue (not recorded which). The receptors here all came from an adult man with Graves' hyperthyroidism.

This clonotype was observed at least ten times. V usage is TRBV7-9 and J usage is TRBJ2-7; 11 bases agree with TRBD2. Germline V lookup: CDR1 SEHNR, CDR2 FQNEAQ (reference sequence). The CDR3 runs to 17 residues. The V and J ends lost 7 bases and 5 bases, in that order; junction bases with no gene match: 16. This chain's CDR3 is CASTHRAPTSGTHEQYF. CDR3 nucleotides: TGTGCCAGCACCCATCGGGCCCCGACTAGCGGGACCCACGAGCAGTACTTC. Based on the CDR3 plus reference TRBV7-9 and TRBJ2-7, the full variable domain is DTGVSQNPRHKITKRGQNVTFRCDPISEHNRLYWYRQTLGQGPEFLTYFQNEAQLEKSRLLSDRFSAERPKGSFSTLEIQRTEQGDSAMYLCASTHRAPTSGTHEQYFGPGTRLTVT.

This clonotype was detected many times. The chain joins TRBV2 to TRBJ2-5; D may be TRBD2 (5 bases). V lost 7 bases and J 2 bases, leaving 14 bases between the germline ends. From germline, CDR1 is SNHLY and CDR2 FYNNEI. CDR3 size: 14 residues. CDR3 nucleotide sequence: TGTGCCAGCAACCGGGGAACACCACAAGAGACCCAGTACTTC. Encoded protein: CASNRGTPQETQYF.

This sequence joins TRBV5-6 and TRBJ2-7; 8 bases are shared with TRBD1. This CDR3 has 14 amino acids. V shed 2 bases, J shed 6 bases, and the junction held 7 bases outside the gene matches. CDR1 and CDR2 from the germline V gene are SGHDT and YYEEEE. CDR3 region: CASSFRDRGPEQYF. Written as DNA, the CDR3 is TGTGCCAGCAGCTTCCGTGACAGGGGTCCCGAGCAGTACTTC. Together with reference TRBV5-6 and TRBJ2-7, the CDR3 gives the full variable domain: DAGVTQSPTHLIKTRGQQVTLRCSPKSGHDTVSWYQQALGQGPQFIFQYYEEEERQRGNFPDRFSGHQFPNYSSELNVNALLLGDSALYLCASSFRDRGPEQYFGPGTRLTVT.

The chain is built from TRBV12-3 or TRBV12-4 and TRBJ1-4; weak D call: TRBD1 (6 bases). The CDR3 loop spans 14 amino acids. The V end was cut by 4 bases, the J end by 7 bases, with 13 bases between. In DNA, the CDR3 is TGTGCCAGCAGTTCCCAGGGGCGGGTTGAAAAACTGTTTTTT. Amino acid sequence: CASSSQGRVEKLFF.

This clonotype was seen at least ten times. The J gene is TRBJ1-5, the V gene TRBV5-4, with a weak D call TRBD1 (5 bases). This CDR3 has 15 amino acids. V dropped 0 bases and J dropped 4 bases, with 11 bases sitting between them. Germline values: CDR1 SGHNT, CDR2 YYREEE (reference sequence). As DNA, the CDR3 is TGTGCCAGCAGCTTGGGATCCGGGGGAAATCAGCCCCAGCATTTT. This encodes CASSLGSGGNQPQHF.

This clonotype appeared many times. The rearrangement links TRBV12-3 or TRBV12-4 to TRBJ2-7; D is unresolved. The V end lost 1 base, the J end lost 3 bases, and 7 bases lay between the germline ends. The CDR3 runs to 13 residues. As DNA, the CDR3 is TGTGCCAGCAGTTTAGGCAGGTTCTACGAGCAGTACTTC. Protein product: CASSLGRFYEQYF.

This clonotype was detected many times. J is TRBJ2-5 and V is TRBV10-1, with TRBD1 as a possible D gene (5 bases). CDR1 and CDR2 (germline): WNHNN, SYGVQD (reference sequence). Trimming cost V 7 bases and J 5 bases, with 14 bases left between them. This CDR3 has 13 amino acids. Here the CDR3 reads CASNRQLGETQYF. CDR3 sequence (DNA): TGCGCCAGCAACCGACAGCTGGGGGAGACCCAGTACTTC.

The V call is TRBV10-3, the J call TRBJ1-1; 10 nucleotides line up with TRBD1. Germline lookup yields CDR1 ENHRY and CDR2 SYGVKD. The length of the CDR3 is 16 residues. The junction had 16 bases not matched to a gene; V was cut back by 11 bases and J by 4 bases. The CDR3 sequence is CAASPGQGSIGTEAFF. In DNA, the CDR3 is TGTGCCGCATCTCCGGGACAGGGGTCAATAGGCACTGAAGCTTTCTTT.

This sequence joins TRBV7-7 and TRBJ2-7; 9 nucleotides line up with TRBD2. This CDR3 contains 13 residues. V dropped 8 bases and J dropped 6; count of bases not matched to a gene: 8. Germline CDR1 and CDR2: SSHAT and FNYEAQ (reference sequence). CDR3 in amino acids: CASVVAGALEQYF. In DNA, the CDR3 is TGTGCCAGCGTAGTAGCGGGAGCTCTCGAGCAGTACTTC. The variable domain in full, with the rest retrieved from reference TRBV7-7 and TRBJ2-7, is GAGVSQSPRYKVTKRGQDVTLRCDPISSHATLYWYQQALGQGPEFLTYFNYEAQPDKSGLPSDRFSAERPEGSISTLTIQRTEQRDSAMYRCASVVAGALEQYFGPGTRLTVT.

This chain connects TRBV4-1 to TRBJ2-2, with 9 positions matching TRBD2. The V gene end was trimmed by 1 base and the J gene end by 0 bases; junction bases not matched to a gene: 9. CDR3 length: 19 residues. Germline-derived CDR1 and CDR2 are MGHRA and YSYEKL. The CDR3 region is CASSQGGYSGRANTGELFF. CDR3 in DNA: TGCGCCAGCAGCCAAGGAGGCTATAGCGGGAGAGCGAACACCGGGGAGCTGTTTTTT.

This clonotype was seen repeatedly, ten times or more. The V call is TRBV10-3, the J call TRBJ1-5; the match to TRBD1 covers 7 bases. This CDR3 is built from 14 residues. Germline trimming cut 4 bases from V and 7 bases from J; bases unmatched to any gene: 7. From germline, CDR1 is ENHRY and CDR2 SYGVKD. DNA of the CDR3: TGTGCCATCAGTGCCGGGACAGCAATCCAGCCCCAGCATTTT. This translates into CAISAGTAIQPQHF.

The chain joins TRBV6-1 to TRBJ2-7; D is unclear. This CDR3 spans 12 amino acids. The V gene's germline CDR1 is MNHNS and CDR2 SASEGT. V gave up 5 bases and J gave up 2 bases, with 7 bases separating them. CDR3 amino acids: CASSYQPYEQYF. The CDR3 DNA sequence: TGTGCCAGCAGTTACCAACCCTACGAGCAGTACTTC.

The rearrangement joins TRBV7-2 to TRBJ1-1; D remains unclear. CDR3 length equals 14 residues. Germline assignment: CDR1 SGHTA and CDR2 FQGNSA. V lost 3 bases and J 4 bases, leaving 12 bases between the germline ends. The CDR3 protein is CASSFGGGLTEAFF. The CDR3 bases are TGTGCCAGCAGCTTTGGCGGCGGACTCACTGAAGCTTTCTTT.

Note on this clonotype: A much larger clonotype is one base distant, so this may be a read error. The chain couples TRBV24-1 to TRBJ2-7; TRBD1 agrees at 8 bases. The CDR3 covers 15 residues. Germline CDR1 reads KGHDR; CDR2 reads SFDVKD. CDR3 amino acids: CASSFGRDRYYGQYF. CDR3 DNA sequence: TGTGCCAGCAGTTTCGGCCGGGACAGGTATTACGGGCAGTACTTC.

This clonotype has just a few counts. This chain joins TRBV7-3 and TRBJ1-5, with a tentative D call TRBD1 (5 bases). Germline V CDR1 and CDR2: SGHTA, FQGTGA. V lost 5 bases, J lost 0 bases, and 14 bases lay in between. The CDR3 consists of 16 residues. The DNA of the CDR3 is TGTGCCAGCAGCGCCCACGGGGGGGGTAGCAATCAGCCCCAGCATTTT. Its protein is CASSAHGGGSNQPQHF.

The rearrangement links TRBV15 to TRBJ1-6, with D uncertain. CDR1 LNHNV and CDR2 YYDKDF come from the germline V gene (reference sequence). The germline V and J ends were trimmed by 0 bases and 12 bases, with 0 bases remaining between them. This CDR3 contains 10 residues. The chain's CDR3 is CATSREPLHF. In nucleotides, the CDR3 is TGTGCCACCAGCAGAGAACCCCTCCACTTT. The variable domain in full, with the rest retrieved from reference TRBV15 and TRBJ1-6, is DAMVIQNPRYQVTQFGKPVTLSCSQTLNHNVMYWYQQKSSQAPKLLFHYYDKDFNNEADTPDNFQSRRPNTSFCFLDIRSPGLGDTAMYLCATSREPLHFGNGTRLTVT.

On this clonotype: One junction end disagrees with the germline gene, perhaps due to a read error. The chain links TRBV7-2 to TRBJ2-5; D tentatively reads TRBD1 or TRBD2 (6 bases each). Germline loops: CDR1 SGHTA, CDR2 FQGNSA. CDR3 length equals 16 residues. The CDR3 nucleotides are TGCGCCAGCAGCCCCAGCAGGGGTGGGAGGCGGGAGACCCAGTACTTC. The encoded protein is CASSPSRGGRRETQYF.

This clonotype was seen many times. The chain has TRBV2 and TRBJ1-5; D unclear. The CDR3 totals 14 residues. Trimming removed 8 bases at V and 1 base at J, with 12 bases between. Germline lookup yields CDR1 SNHLY and CDR2 FYNNEI. CDR3: CASEAGESNQPQHF. The CDR3 coding sequence is TGTGCCAGCGAGGCAGGAGAGAGCAATCAGCCCCAGCATTTT. The whole variable domain, filled in from reference TRBV2 and TRBJ1-5, reads EPEVTQTPSHQVTQMGQEVILRCVPISNHLYFYWYRQILGQKVEFLVSFYNNEISEKSEIFDDQFSVERPDGSNFTLKIRSTKLEDSAMYFCASEAGESNQPQHFGDGTRLSIL.

Worth noting for this clonotype: This is likely a read error, given that the CDR3 carries no conserved phenylalanine or tryptophan at its end. J is TRBJ1-2 and V is TRBV7-9; TRBD1 matches at 10 bases. CDR1 is SEHNR and CDR2 is FQNEAQ in the germline V gene (reference sequence). Trimming removed 10 bases from V and 7 bases from J; junction bases left unmatched: 9. The CDR3 length is 13 residues. The CDR3 here is CATGGTGVFGYTL. CDR3 in DNA: TGTGCCACCGGAGGGACAGGGGTGTTTGGCTACACCCTC.

This chain links TRBV29-1 with TRBJ1-1; D is unclear. Germline V CDR1 and CDR2: SQVTM, ANQGSEA. The CDR3 extends over 10 amino acids. The V end was cut by 6 bases, the J end by 5 bases, with 7 bases between. In DNA form, the CDR3 reads TGCAGCGTGAGGGTAACTGAAGCTTTCTTT. Amino acids: CSVRVTEAFF. The full variable domain, completed using reference TRBV29-1 and TRBJ1-1, is SAVISQKPSRDICQRGTSLTIQCQVDSQVTMMFWYRQQPGQSLTLIATANQGSEATYESGFVIDKFPISRPNLTFSTLTVSNMSPEDSSIYLCSVRVTEAFFGQGTRLTVV.

The CDR3 here is CSARDHQGMGQPQHF. DNA for the CDR3: TGCAGTGCTAGAGATCATCAGGGGATGGGACAGCCCCAGCATTTT. V is TRBV20-1 and J is TRBJ1-5; possibly TRBD1 for D (6 bases). Per germline, CDR1 DFQATT and CDR2 SNEGSKA (reference sequence). This CDR3 is built from 15 residues. The ends were cut back, 0 bases at V and 7 bases at J, with 16 bases in the middle.